A selection of T cell receptor beta chains follows, all from one sample in a study of T cells in Graves' hyperthyroidism and ophthalmopathy. TCRdb reanalysed the multiplex PCR reads using MiXCR and keeps one entry per CDR3 protein. The repertoire includes 500,000 to 800,000 distinct CDR3 sequences, about 45% of them detected once, and approximately 7.2% sits in the top ten. Source material: peripheral blood or thyroid tissue (not recorded which). These receptors all stem from an adult man with Graves' disease, either hyperthyroidism or ophthalmopathy (not recorded which). Both conserved end residues are part of each CDR3. The order of the fields is clone size, D gene, V gene, J gene, CDR3 protein, CDR3 DNA. The D gene is left open where the match is weak. Size values are once, few and many counts, or a class for expanded clones, and some rows have none.

NA,TRBD1,TRBV7-6,TRBJ1-4,CASSTPSPGTANEKLFF,TGTGCCAGCTCTACCCCCAGCCCGGGGACAGCCAATGAAAAACTGTTTTTT
NA,NA,TRBV11-2,TRBJ1-4,CTSSDGGNEKLFF,TGTACCAGCAGCGACGGGGGTAACGAAAAACTGTTTTTT
many,TRBD1,TRBV5-6,TRBJ1-6,CASSLGSQGDNSPLHF,TGTGCCAGCAGCTTGGGATCACAGGGGGATAATTCACCCCTCCACTTT
NA,NA,TRBV12-3/TRBV12-4,TRBJ1-2,CASSLALYGYTF,TGTGCCAGCAGTCTGGCCCTTTATGGCTACACCTTC
many,TRBD1,TRBV2,TRBJ1-2,CASSERGGDGYTF,TGTGCCAGCAGTGAACGAGGGGGCGATGGCTACACCTTC
NA,TRBD1,TRBV6-1,TRBJ2-5,CASRTGGLGETQYF,TGTGCCAGCAGAACAGGGGGTTTGGGGGAGACCCAGTACTTC
NA,NA,TRBV2,TRBJ2-5,CASKDSRNQETQYF,TGTGCCAGCAAAGACTCCCGGAACCAAGAGACCCAGTACTTC
NA,TRBD2,TRBV20-1,TRBJ2-2,CSARETSGVNTGELFF,TGCAGTGCTAGGGAAACTAGCGGGGTGAACACCGGGGAGCTGTTTTTT
few,TRBD1,TRBV7-9,TRBJ1-5,CASRDRGLSNQPQHF,TGTGCCAGCAGGGACAGGGGACTTAGCAATCAGCCCCAGCATTTT
NA,NA,TRBV29-1,TRBJ2-7,CSGRAFGYEQYF,TGCAGCGGACGGGCTTTCGGCTACGAGCAGTACTTC
few,NA,TRBV20-1,TRBJ1-4,CSARDAGDEKLFF,TGCAGTGCTAGAGATGCGGGGGACGAAAAACTGTTTTTT
NA,NA,TRBV29-1,TRBJ1-2,CSVGKEQFYGYTF,TGCAGCGTTGGAAAAGAACAGTTCTATGGCTACACCTTC
few,TRBD1,TRBV2,TRBJ1-5,CASSEPRGTGNQPQHF,TGTGCCAGCAGTGAACCCCGGGGGACAGGGAATCAGCCCCAGCATTTT
few,TRBD1,TRBV25-1,TRBJ2-7,CASSLQGAFYEQYF,TGTGCCAGCAGTCTTCAGGGGGCCTTTTACGAGCAGTACTTC
NA,NA,TRBV6-6,TRBJ2-2,CASSRQQVGGELFF,TGTGCCAGCAGCAGACAACAGGTCGGCGGGGAGCTGTTTTTT
many,NA,TRBV5-1,TRBJ1-1,CASSLKGTEAFF,TGTGCCAGCAGCTTAAAGGGCACTGAAGCTTTCTTT
once,NA,TRBV9,TRBJ2-7,CASSPYPGAVYEQYF,TGTGCCAGCAGCCCCTACCCCGGGGCAGTCTACGAGCAGTACTTC
NA,TRBD1,TRBV2,TRBJ1-2,CASSGSRTGFLFGDGYTF,TGTGCCAGCAGTGGTTCCAGGACAGGGTTTCTCTTCGGTGATGGCTACACCTTC
few,NA,TRBV5-1,TRBJ1-5,CASSPGETARRGQPQHF,TGCGCCAGCAGTCCTGGGGAGACAGCCCGGAGGGGTCAGCCCCAGCATTTT
few,NA,TRBV19,TRBJ1-2,CASSAPFRVSTGGYTF,TGTGCCAGTAGTGCACCATTCAGGGTATCTACTGGCGGCTACACCTTC
NA,NA,TRBV10-3,TRBJ1-4,CAISGTGPNEKLFF,TGTGCCATCAGCGGGACCGGGCCTAATGAAAAACTGTTTTTT
once,TRBD1,TRBV25-1,TRBJ1-2,CASRQGEDGYTF,TGTGCCAGCAGGCAGGGGGAAGATGGCTACACCTTC
NA,TRBD1,TRBV7-8,TRBJ2-2,CASSLKHRDRGTGELFF,TGTGCCAGCAGCTTAAAACACCGGGACAGGGGTACCGGGGAGCTGTTTTTT
NA,TRBD1,TRBV29-1,TRBJ1-4,CSVGTGTTNEKLFF,TGCAGCGTCGGGACAGGAACAACTAATGAAAAACTGTTTTTT
many,NA,TRBV7-9,TRBJ2-7,CASSPDPWNEQYF,TGTGCCAGCAGCCCAGACCCGTGGAACGAGCAGTACTTC
many,TRBD1,TRBV29-1,TRBJ1-2,CSVIGTGDGYTF,TGCAGCGTGATTGGGACAGGGGATGGCTACACCTTC
many,NA,TRBV10-3,TRBJ1-5,CAISGPEGSQPQHF,TGTGCCATCAGTGGCCCGGAGGGGAGTCAGCCCCAGCATTTT
NA,NA,TRBV7-2,TRBJ2-7,CASSLRSGHLYEQYF,TGTGCCAGCAGCCTAAGGTCGGGACACCTCTACGAGCAGTACTTC
NA,NA,TRBV24-1,TRBJ1-4,CATSDPGPLPGEKLFF,TGTGCCACCAGTGACCCCGGGCCCTTACCGGGTGAAAAACTGTTTTTT
few,TRBD2,TRBV6-1,TRBJ2-5,CASSYKLAGGSQETQYF,TGTGCCAGCAGTTACAAGCTAGCGGGGGGGTCTCAAGAGACCCAGTACTTC
NA,TRBD1,TRBV25-1,TRBJ1-2,CASSDITGVIYGYTF,TGTGCCAGCAGCGATATTACAGGGGTCATCTATGGCTACACCTTC
few,NA,TRBV9,TRBJ2-7,CASSQERWGYEQYF,TGTGCCAGCAGCCAAGAACGTTGGGGTTACGAGCAGTACTTC
few,NA,TRBV19,TRBJ1-3,CASQDRNGDTIYF,TGTGCCAGTCAGGACAGAAACGGCGACACCATATATTTT
many,TRBD1,TRBV24-1,TRBJ1-4,CATSAASDRDNEKLFF,TGTGCCACCAGTGCCGCATCGGACAGGGATAATGAAAAACTGTTTTTT
many,NA,TRBV7-2,TRBJ2-7,CASSQGPSYEQYF,TGTGCCAGCAGCCAGGGGCCATCCTACGAGCAGTACTTC
NA,TRBD2,TRBV7-8,TRBJ2-3,CASSPRAGLADTQYF,TGTGCCAGCAGCCCTAGAGCGGGACTAGCAGATACGCAGTATTTT
many,NA,TRBV7-8,TRBJ1-5,CASSSQQWNQPQHF,TGTGCCAGCAGCTCCCAACAATGGAATCAGCCCCAGCATTTT
NA,NA,TRBV2,TRBJ1-5,CASSPRQTLGNQPQHF,TGCGCCAGCAGCCCCAGACAGACGCTTGGCAATCAGCCCCAGCATTTT
NA,NA,TRBV20-1,TRBJ1-4,CSARGVGRDEKLFF,TGCAGTGCTAGAGGGGTGGGCAGGGATGAAAAACTGTTTTTT
NA,NA,TRBV7-9,TRBJ1-5,CASSQEGGQNQPQHF,TGCGCCAGCAGCCAAGAGGGGGGGCAAAATCAGCCCCAGCATTTT
NA,NA,TRBV7-3,TRBJ1-6,CASSWTDSNSPLHF,TGTGCCAGCAGTTGGACGGACTCTAATTCACCCCTCCACTTT
NA,TRBD1,TRBV12-3/TRBV12-4,TRBJ2-5,CASSLAAGTGQETQYF,TGTGCCAGCAGTTTAGCGGCCGGGACAGGCCAAGAGACCCAGTACTTC
many,NA,TRBV7-9,TRBJ1-4,CASSRERVANEKLFF,TGTGCCAGCAGCCGAGAACGGGTTGCTAATGAAAAACTGTTTTTT
many,NA,TRBV7-3,TRBJ1-1,CASSLVGHTEAFF,TGTGCCAGCAGCTTAGTCGGGCACACTGAAGCTTTCTTT
NA,NA,TRBV12-3/TRBV12-4,TRBJ1-5,CASTPVGSNQPQHF,TGTGCCAGCACCCCTGTTGGGAGCAATCAGCCCCAGCATTTT
many,TRBD1,TRBV20-1,TRBJ1-5,CSATTGWENQPQHF,TGCAGTGCCACGACAGGGTGGGAGAATCAGCCCCAGCATTTT
NA,NA,TRBV10-3,TRBJ1-4,CAISESGDGGEKLFF,TGTGCCATCAGTGAGTCTGGGGATGGCGGTGAAAAACTGTTTTTT
NA,NA,TRBV29-1,TRBJ1-1,CSNRDGNTEAFF,TGCAGCAACCGGGACGGGAACACTGAAGCTTTCTTT